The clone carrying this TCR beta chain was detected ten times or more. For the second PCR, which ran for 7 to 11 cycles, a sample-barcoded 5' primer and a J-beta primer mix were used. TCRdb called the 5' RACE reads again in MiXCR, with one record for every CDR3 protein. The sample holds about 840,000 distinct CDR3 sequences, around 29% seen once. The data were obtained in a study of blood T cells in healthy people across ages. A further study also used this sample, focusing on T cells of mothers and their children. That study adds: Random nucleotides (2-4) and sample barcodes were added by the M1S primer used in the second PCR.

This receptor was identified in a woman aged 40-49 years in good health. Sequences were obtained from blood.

The CDR3 sequence is CGPRPPGTGTGEQYF. CDR3 sequence (DNA): TGTGGGCCTCGCCCCCCCGGGACAGGGACGGGCGAGCAGTACTTC. The chain couples TRBV3-1 to TRBJ2-7, with 9 bases matching TRBD1. CDR1 LGHDT and CDR2 YNNKEL come from the germline V gene (reference sequence). The CDR3 covers 15 residues.